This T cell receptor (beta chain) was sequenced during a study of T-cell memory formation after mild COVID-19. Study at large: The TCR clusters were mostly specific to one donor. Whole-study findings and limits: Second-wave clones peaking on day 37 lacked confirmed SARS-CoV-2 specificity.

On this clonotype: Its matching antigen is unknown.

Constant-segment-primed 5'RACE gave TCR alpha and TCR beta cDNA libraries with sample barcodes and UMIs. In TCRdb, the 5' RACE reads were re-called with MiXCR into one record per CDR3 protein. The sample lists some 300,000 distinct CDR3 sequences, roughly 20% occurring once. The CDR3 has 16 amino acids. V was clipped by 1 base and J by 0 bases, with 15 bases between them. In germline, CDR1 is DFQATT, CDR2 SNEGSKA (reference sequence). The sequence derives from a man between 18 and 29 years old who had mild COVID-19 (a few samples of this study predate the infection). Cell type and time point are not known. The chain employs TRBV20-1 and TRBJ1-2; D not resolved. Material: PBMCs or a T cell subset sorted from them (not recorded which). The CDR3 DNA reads TGCAGTGCTAGAGGGTCTGGGTTTGGCTCTAACTATGGCTACACCTTC. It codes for CSARGSGFGSNYGYTF.